This T cell receptor (beta chain) was identified in a study of CD8 T cells in Susac syndrome. Germline CDR1 MNHEY, CDR2 SVGAGI. V was clipped by 0 bases and J by 0 bases, with 22 bases between them. This CDR3 has 20 residues. RNA, at 0.5 to 1 ug, was reverse transcribed with random hexamers. From the immunoSEQ multiplex PCR reads, TCRdb called clonotypes with MiXCR, one entry per CDR3 protein. Altogether about 200,000 distinct CDR3 sequences are present, 93% being singletons, with the ten largest covering around 0.096%. The chain has TRBV6-5 and TRBJ2-3, with a possible D match to TRBD2 (7 bases). The TCR was taken from a human donor in good health. The specimen sequenced was CD4+ T cells from PBMCs. In nucleotides, the CDR3 is TGTGCCAGCAGTTACTCACCCCTGCGGGGGCCCTCTAAGAGCACAGATACGCAGTATTTT. Protein sequence: CASSYSPLRGPSKSTDTQYF.